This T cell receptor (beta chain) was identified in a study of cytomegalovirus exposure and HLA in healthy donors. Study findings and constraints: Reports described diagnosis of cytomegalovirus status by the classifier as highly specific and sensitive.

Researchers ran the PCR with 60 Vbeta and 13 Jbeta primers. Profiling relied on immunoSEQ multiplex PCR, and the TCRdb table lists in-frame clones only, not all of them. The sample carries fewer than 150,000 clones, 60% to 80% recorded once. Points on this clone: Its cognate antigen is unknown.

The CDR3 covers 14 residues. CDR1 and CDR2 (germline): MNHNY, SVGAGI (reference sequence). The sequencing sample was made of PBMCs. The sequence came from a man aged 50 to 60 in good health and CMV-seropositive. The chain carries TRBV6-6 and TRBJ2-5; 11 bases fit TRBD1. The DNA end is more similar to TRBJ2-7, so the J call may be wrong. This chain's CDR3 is CASSYGTGGYEQYF. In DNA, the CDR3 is TGTGCCAGCAGTTACGGGACAGGGGGCTACGAGCAGTACTTC.